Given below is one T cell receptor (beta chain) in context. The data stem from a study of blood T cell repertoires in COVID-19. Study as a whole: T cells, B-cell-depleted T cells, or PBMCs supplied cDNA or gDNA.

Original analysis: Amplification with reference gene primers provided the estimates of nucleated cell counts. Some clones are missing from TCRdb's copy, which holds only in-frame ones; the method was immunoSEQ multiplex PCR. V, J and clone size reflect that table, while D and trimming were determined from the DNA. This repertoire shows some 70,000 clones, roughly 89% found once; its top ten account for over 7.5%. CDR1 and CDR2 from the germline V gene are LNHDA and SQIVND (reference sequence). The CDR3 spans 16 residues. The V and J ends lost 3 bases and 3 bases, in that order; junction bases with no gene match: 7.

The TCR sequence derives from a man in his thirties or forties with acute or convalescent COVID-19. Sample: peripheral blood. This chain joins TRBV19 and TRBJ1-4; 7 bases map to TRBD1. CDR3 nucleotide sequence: TGTGCCAGTAGTATTCGACAGGGAACAGCTAATGAAAAACTGTTTTTT. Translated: CASSIRQGTANEKLFF.